These T cell receptor beta chains were read from a single sample in a study of T cell repertoires in cytomegalovirus infection. These receptors lack a known antigen. TCRdb used MiXCR to reprocess the reads, holding one entry per CDR3 protein. The sample lists over 45,000 distinct CDR3 sequences, 20% to 25% seen once, with roughly 90% in the top ten. The sequenced sample was CD8+ T cells from cultured PBMCs, obtained from culture after CMV antigen stimulation. The receptors stem from a human donor in good health (CMV status not recorded). Some clones in this sample may be carry-over from other donors' samples. Each CDR3 is given with its conserved first and last residue. The D gene is left open where the match is weak. Some rows mark clone size as missing; the rest say once, few, many or name a class of expanded clone.

v_gene	abundance	len	j_gene	d_gene	CDR3aa	CDR3nt
TRBV5-1	few	15	TRBJ2-7	TRBD2	CASRYGAGDIYEQYF	TGCGCCAGCCGATACGGGGCGGGAGATATCTACGAGCAGTACTTC
TRBV7-8	-	11	TRBJ1-1	-	CASSVGLEAFF	TGTGCCAGCAGCGTTGGGCTAGAAGCTTTCTTT
TRBV27	-	19	TRBJ2-5	TRBD2	CASSLFPPGLAGVEETQYF	TGTGCCAGCAGTTTATTCCCCCCGGGACTAGCGGGAGTTGAGGAGACCCAGTACTTC
TRBV5-5	-	15	TRBJ1-1	-	CASSLGRSMNTEAFF	TGTGCCAGCAGCTTGGGTAGGAGCATGAACACTGAAGCTTTCTTT
TRBV12-3/TRBV12-4	-	15	TRBJ1-2	-	CASSSFPSGNYGYTF	TGTGCCAGCAGTTCGTTCCCCTCAGGGAACTATGGCTACACCTTC
TRBV10-1	-	13	TRBJ2-1	TRBD2	CASSRTSGSPFIF	TGCGCCAGCTCCAGGACTAGCGGGAGCCCCTTTATCTTC
TRBV7-3	-	16	TRBJ2-5	-	CASSRKPAGLGETQYF	TGTGCCAGCAGCCGTAAGCCCGCGGGACTCGGAGAGACCCAGTACTTC
TRBV6-6	-	14	TRBJ1-2	-	CASSYAGVPYRCTF	TGTGCCAGCAGTTACGCAGGAGTCCCCTATCGCTGCACCTTC
TRBV6-1	-	14	TRBJ2-5	TRBD1	CASGKGTGRETQYF	TGTGCCAGCGGAAAGGGGACAGGGAGAGAGACCCAGTACTTC
TRBV11-3	few	16	TRBJ2-3	-	CASSPQTGRSTDTQYF	TGTGCCAGCAGCCCCCAGACCGGACGGAGCACAGATACGCAGTATTTT
TRBV7-8	-	16	TRBJ1-1	-	CASSSAASVRNTEAFF	TGTGCCAGCAGCTCGGCTGCATCCGTACGAAACACTGAAGCTTTCTTT
TRBV7-6	-	18	TRBJ2-1	TRBD2	CASSYGTSGRLGYNEQFF	TGTGCCAGCAGCTACGGGACTAGCGGGAGGTTAGGCTACAATGAGCAGTTCTTC
TRBV29-1	few	18	TRBJ2-5	-	CSAAGWTDSESYQETQYF	TGCAGCGCCGCTGGGTGGACGGATAGCGAGAGCTACCAAGAGACCCAGTACTTC
TRBV28	few	14	TRBJ1-6	TRBD1	CASSLDRGNSPLHF	TGTGCCAGCAGTTTGGACAGGGGGAATTCACCCCTCCACTTT
TRBV7-2	few	15	TRBJ2-3	TRBD2	CASSPGSTSVDTQYF	TGTGCCAGCAGCCCAGGTTCGACTAGCGTGGATACGCAGTATTTT
TRBV7-6	-	13	TRBJ2-7	-	CASSSDNYYEQYF	TGTGCCAGCAGTTCCGACAACTACTACGAGCAGTACTTC
TRBV7-2	-	13	TRBJ1-1	-	CASSPEGDTEAFF	TGTGCCAGCAGCCCAGAAGGGGACACTGAAGCTTTCTTT
TRBV7-2	-	15	TRBJ1-1	TRBD1	CACSLVGQTNTEAFF	TGTGCCTGCAGCTTAGTGGGACAGACCAACACTGAAGCTTTCTTT
TRBV7-1	-	14	TRBJ2-3	TRBD2	CASSSSGAQDTQYF	TGTGCCAGCAGCTCGAGCGGGGCCCAAGATACGCAGTATTTT
TRBV6-2/TRBV6-3	-	15	TRBJ2-5	TRBD1	CASSYTRGLSWAQYF	TGTGCCAGCAGTTACACCAGGGGGCTCTCTTGGGCCCAGTACTTC